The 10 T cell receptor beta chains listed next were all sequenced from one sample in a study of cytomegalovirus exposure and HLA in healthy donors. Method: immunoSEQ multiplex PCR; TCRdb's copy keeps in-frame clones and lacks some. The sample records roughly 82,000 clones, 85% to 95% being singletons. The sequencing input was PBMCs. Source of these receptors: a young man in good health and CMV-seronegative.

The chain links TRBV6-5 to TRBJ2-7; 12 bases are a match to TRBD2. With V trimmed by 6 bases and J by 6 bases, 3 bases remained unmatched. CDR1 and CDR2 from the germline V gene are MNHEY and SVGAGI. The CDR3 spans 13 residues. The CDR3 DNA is TGTGCCAGCAGACCGGGACTAGCGGGCGAGCAGTACTTC. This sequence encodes CASRPGLAGEQYF.

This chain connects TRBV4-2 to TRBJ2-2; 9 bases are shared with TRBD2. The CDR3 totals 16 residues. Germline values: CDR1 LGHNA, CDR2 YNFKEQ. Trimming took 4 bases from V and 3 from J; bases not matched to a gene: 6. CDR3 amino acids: CASSRRGRADTGELFF. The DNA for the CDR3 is TGTGCCAGCAGCCGTCGCGGGAGGGCCGACACCGGGGAGCTGTTTTTT.

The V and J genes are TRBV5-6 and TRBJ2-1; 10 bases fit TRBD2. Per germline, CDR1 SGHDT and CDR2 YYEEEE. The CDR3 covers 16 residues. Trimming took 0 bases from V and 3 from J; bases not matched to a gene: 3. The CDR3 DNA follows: TGTGCCAGCAGCTTGGTCCCTAGCGGGGGCTACAATGAGCAGTTCTTC. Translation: CASSLVPSGGYNEQFF.

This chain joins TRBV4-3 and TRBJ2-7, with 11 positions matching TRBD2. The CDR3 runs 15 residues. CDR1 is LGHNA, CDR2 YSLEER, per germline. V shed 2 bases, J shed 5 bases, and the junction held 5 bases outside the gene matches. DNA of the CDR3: TGCGCCAGCAGCCAAAGACTAGCGGGAAACAACGAGCAGTACTTC. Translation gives CASSQRLAGNNEQYF.

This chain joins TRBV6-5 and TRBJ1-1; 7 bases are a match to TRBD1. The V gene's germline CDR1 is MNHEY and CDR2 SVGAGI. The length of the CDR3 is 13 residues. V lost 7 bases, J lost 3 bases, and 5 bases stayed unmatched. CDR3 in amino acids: CASTGDSYTEAFF. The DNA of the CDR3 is TGTGCCAGCACCGGGGACAGTTACACTGAAGCTTTCTTT.

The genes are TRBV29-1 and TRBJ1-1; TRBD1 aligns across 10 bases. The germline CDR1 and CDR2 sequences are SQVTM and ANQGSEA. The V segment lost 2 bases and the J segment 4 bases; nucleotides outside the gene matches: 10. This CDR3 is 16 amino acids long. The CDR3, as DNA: TGCAGCGTTGAAAGACGGTTGGGACAGGGGCTCACTGAAGCTTTCTTT. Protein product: CSVERRLGQGLTEAFF.

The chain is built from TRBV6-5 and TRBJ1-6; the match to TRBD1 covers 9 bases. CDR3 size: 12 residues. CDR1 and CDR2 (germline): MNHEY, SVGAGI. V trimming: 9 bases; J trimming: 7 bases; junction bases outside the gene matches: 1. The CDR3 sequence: CASGQGNSPLHF. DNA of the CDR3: TGTGCCAGTGGACAGGGGAATTCACCCCTCCACTTT.

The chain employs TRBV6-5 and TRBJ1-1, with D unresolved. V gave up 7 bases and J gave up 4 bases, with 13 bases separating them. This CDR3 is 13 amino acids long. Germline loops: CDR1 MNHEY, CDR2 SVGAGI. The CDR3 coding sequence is TGTGCCAGCACCCCAAATTGGAGCACTGAAGCTTTCTTT. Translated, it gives CASTPNWSTEAFF.

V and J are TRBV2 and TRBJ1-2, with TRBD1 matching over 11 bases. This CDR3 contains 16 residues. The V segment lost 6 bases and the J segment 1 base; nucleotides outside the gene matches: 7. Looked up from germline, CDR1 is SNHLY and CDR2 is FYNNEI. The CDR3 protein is CASRGQGALLNYGYTF. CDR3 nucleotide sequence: TGTGCCAGCAGAGGACAGGGGGCCTTACTTAACTATGGCTACACCTTC.

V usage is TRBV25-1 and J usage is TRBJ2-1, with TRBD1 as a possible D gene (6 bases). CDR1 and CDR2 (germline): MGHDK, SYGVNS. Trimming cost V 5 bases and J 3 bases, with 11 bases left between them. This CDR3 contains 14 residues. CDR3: CASSLTGLYNEQFF. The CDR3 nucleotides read TGTGCCAGCAGTTTAACAGGGCTCTACAATGAGCAGTTCTTC.